These 29 T cell receptor beta chains came from one sample sequenced in a study of shared clonotypes between healthy human individuals. Method: immunoSEQ multiplex PCR; TCRdb's copy keeps in-frame clones and lacks some. The top ten clones hold about 1.7% of a sample with about 1.9 million clones, about 93% of them seen once. Positive CCR7 selection of CD45RO-negative cells yielded the naive CD8 cells, and terminally differentiated effector memory CD45RA+ cells were excluded. Source material: naive CD8+ T cells from PBMCs. The receptors here all came from a young man in good health. Some clones in this sample may be carry-over from other donors' samples.

Notes on this clone: This same CDR3 is encoded by further DNA sequences in the sample. This chain uses TRBV28 with TRBJ2-1; the D gene could be TRBD1 or TRBD2 (6 bases each). This CDR3 contains 13 residues. Per germline, CDR1 MDHEN and CDR2 SYDVKM. Trimming removed 1 base from V and 9 bases from J, with 10 bases in between. CDR3 protein: CASSLLGGREQFF. DNA for the CDR3: TGTGCCAGCAGTTTATTAGGGGGGCGTGAGCAGTTCTTC. The entire variable domain, with the rest obtained from reference TRBV28 and TRBJ2-1, is as follows: DVKVTQSSRYLVKRTGEKVFLECVQDMDHENMFWYRQDPGLGLRLIYFSYDVKMKEKGDIPEGYSVSREKKERFSLILESASTNQTSMYLCASSLLGGREQFFGPGTRLTVL.

V is TRBV7-3 and J is TRBJ2-1; D gene ambiguous. V was trimmed by 2 bases and J by 8 bases, leaving 10 bases between them. This CDR3 has 13 amino acids. Germline V gives CDR1 SGHTA, CDR2 FQGTGA. The CDR3 spells CASSLPPFYEQFF. CDR3 DNA: TGTGCCAGCAGCTTACCCCCGTTCTATGAGCAGTTCTTC.

In this sample, this clone turned up a few times. The chain uses TRBV5-4 and TRBJ2-3; D is undetermined. The CDR3 is 19 residues long. The ends were cut back, 6 bases at V and 2 bases at J, with 28 bases in the middle. Germline V lookup: CDR1 SGHNT, CDR2 YYREEE (reference sequence). The CDR3 spells CASIPDPWTKVQHTDTQYF. In DNA, the CDR3 is TGTGCCAGCATCCCGGACCCGTGGACCAAGGTTCAGCACACAGATACGCAGTATTTT.

The chain couples TRBV28 to TRBJ2-7, with 10 bases matching TRBD1. V trimming: 5 bases; J trimming: 1 base; junction bases outside the gene matches: 5. The CDR3 contains 15 residues. Germline V gene data show CDR1 as MDHEN and CDR2 as SYDVKM. CDR3 in DNA: TGTGCCAGCAGTGACCGACAGGGGGCATCCTACGAGCAGTACTTC. Translating it yields CASSDRQGASYEQYF.

This chain joins TRBV1 and TRBJ2-1; no DNA check was done on the table's D call, TRBD2. TRBV1 is labeled a pseudogene. This CDR3 spans 13 amino acids. The CDR3 sequence: CTRRAGGWHEQFF. CDR3 DNA sequence: TGCACCCGTCGAGCGGGAGGGTGGCATGAGCAGTTCTTC.

The chain couples TRBV5-6 to TRBJ2-5; the match to TRBD1 covers 7 bases. This CDR3 comprises 14 residues. J gave up 5 bases and V 2 bases, and 6 bases lay outside the gene matches. Germline lookup yields CDR1 SGHDT and CDR2 YYEEEE. CDR3 residues: CASSLQGQRETQYF. CDR3 nucleotides: TGTGCCAGCAGCTTACAGGGACAGAGGGAGACCCAGTACTTC.

With respect to this clone: A read error may explain this, as a much larger clone is one base away. The rearrangement uses TRBV7-9 and TRBJ2-7, with D unresolved. Per the germline V gene, CDR1 is SEHNR and CDR2 is FQNEAQ (reference sequence). The V gene lost 1 base and the J gene lost 5 bases, with 6 bases spanning the gap. CDR3 length equals 12 residues. CDR3 sequence (DNA): TGTGCCAGCAGCTTAGGGGCCCACGAGCAGTACTTC. This sequence encodes CASSLGAHEQYF.

The chain is built from TRBV11-2 and TRBJ2-7; D is perhaps TRBD2 (5 bases). This CDR3 contains 14 residues. Trimming stripped 4 bases from V and 3 bases from J, with 13 bases between. Germline loops: CDR1 SGHAT, CDR2 FQNNGV. CDR3 sequence (DNA): TGTGCCAGCAGCTACTCAGCGGTCGGCTACGAGCAGTACTTC. This codes for CASSYSAVGYEQYF.

The genes are TRBV21-1 and TRBJ2-3. TRBV21-1 is designated a pseudogene. This CDR3 spans 15 amino acids. DNA of the CDR3: TGTGCCAGCAGCAAAACAGAGAGGCGCGCAGATACGCAGTATTTT. Translated, it gives CASSKTERRADTQYF.

This chain connects TRBV6-1 to TRBJ1-2, with 12 bases fitting TRBD1. V lost 10 bases and J lost 4; bases outside the gene matches: 10. The CDR3 sequence is 15 residues long. The germline V gene has CDR1 MNHNS and CDR2 SASEGT. CDR3 sequence reads: CATPGQGASSYGYTF. CDR3 DNA: TGTGCCACCCCGGGACAGGGGGCGAGTAGCTATGGCTACACCTTC.

The CDR3 loop reads CASQPRQRMNTEAFF. The CDR3 DNA sequence: TGTGCCAGCCAACCGAGACAGAGAATGAACACTGAAGCTTTCTTT. The rearrangement uses TRBV7-9 and TRBJ1-1; TRBD1 might be the D (5 bases). Looked up from germline, CDR1 is SEHNR and CDR2 is FQNEAQ (reference sequence). The CDR3 extends over 15 amino acids. Trimming took off 8 bases at V and 0 bases at J, with 16 bases between the two ends.

The CDR3 sequence is CASSSGGVPDTQYF. The CDR3 DNA is TGTGCCAGCAGCTCGGGAGGGGTCCCAGATACGCAGTATTTT. This rearrangement joins TRBV7-2 to TRBJ2-3; the match to TRBD2 covers 8 bases. Looked up from germline, CDR1 is SGHTA and CDR2 is FQGNSA. The CDR3 extends over 14 amino acids. J lost 4 bases, V lost 4 bases, and 4 bases had no gene match.

The chain joins TRBV11-2 to TRBJ2-1; 8 positions agree with TRBD2. This CDR3 region has 16 residues. From germline, CDR1 is SGHAT and CDR2 FQNNGV. The ends lost 5 bases at V and 2 bases at J; junction bases unmatched: 8. The CDR3 DNA follows: TGTGCCAGCAGCCTGGGGCAGCGGGAGCCCTACAATGAGCAGTTCTTC. Translated, it gives CASSLGQREPYNEQFF. The complete variable domain, with remaining parts taken from reference TRBV11-2 and TRBJ2-1, reads EAGVAQSPRYKIIEKRQSVAFWCNPISGHATLYWYQQILGQGPKLLIQFQNNGVVDDSQLPKDRFSAERLKGVDSTLKIQPAKLEDSAVYLCASSLGQREPYNEQFFGPGTRLTVL.

The chain employs TRBV9 and TRBJ1-2, with 7 bases identical to TRBD1. Germline V gene lookup returns CDR1 SGDLS and CDR2 YYNGEE. V gave up 0 bases and J gave up 2 bases; unmatched junction bases: 13. The CDR3 length is 18 residues. CDR3 sequence reads: CASSVAGRGSSPNYGYTF. The CDR3 DNA sequence: TGTGCCAGCAGCGTAGCAGGCAGGGGGTCGTCCCCAAACTATGGCTACACCTTC.

This chain uses TRBV4-3 with TRBJ1-2, with D unresolved. Trimming cost V 0 bases and J 5 bases, with 13 bases left between them. CDR3 size: 15 residues. In germline, CDR1 is LGHNA, CDR2 YSLEER. The CDR3 nucleotides are TGCGCCAGCAGCCAAGACCCTCCAAGTTCGTATGGCTACACCTTC. Its protein is CASSQDPPSSYGYTF.

This clone was seen only once. This chain connects TRBV9 to TRBJ2-2; the D gene is possibly TRBD1 (5 bases). The V and J ends lost 4 bases and 2 bases respectively, with 12 bases between them. The CDR3 is made up of 15 amino acids. Germline-derived CDR1 and CDR2 are SGDLS and YYNGEE. This CDR3 reads CASSPRQPNTGELFF. In nucleotides, the CDR3 is TGTGCCAGCAGCCCCCGACAGCCAAACACCGGGGAGCTGTTTTTT.

The chain joins TRBV28 to TRBJ2-5, with D perhaps being TRBD1 or TRBD2 (6 bases each). The ends were cut back, 7 bases at V and 4 bases at J, with 19 bases in the middle. The germline V gene encodes CDR1 MDHEN and CDR2 SYDVKM. The CDR3 extends over 15 amino acids. The CDR3 region has the DNA TGTGCCAGCATTCCCGGAGGGGGTCCACGAGAGACCCAGTACTTC. Translating it yields CASIPGGGPRETQYF.

The rearrangement joins TRBV7-9 to TRBJ2-7; D unclear. The CDR3 consists of 14 residues. The germline V gene has CDR1 SEHNR and CDR2 FQNEAQ (reference sequence). V gave up 3 bases and J gave up 2 bases, with 11 bases separating them. The CDR3 is CASSFSESTYEQYF. The CDR3 DNA reads TGTGCCAGCAGCTTCTCGGAAAGCACCTACGAGCAGTACTTC.

The rearrangement uses TRBV11-2 and TRBJ1-4, with D perhaps TRBD1 (6 bases). Germline V lookup: CDR1 SGHAT, CDR2 FQNNGV. V was clipped by 8 bases and J by 4 bases, with 11 bases between them. The CDR3 contains 13 residues. As DNA, the CDR3 is TGTGCCAGCCGGGGGCAGTTTAATGAAAAACTGTTTTTT. It specifies CASRGQFNEKLFF.

The sample holds one count of this clone. This chain joins TRBV18 and TRBJ2-3; 8 bases are shared with TRBD1. V was pared by 6 bases and J by 2 bases, with 7 bases of the junction left unmatched. This CDR3 is built from 15 residues. Germline V CDR1 and CDR2: KGHSH, LQKENI. CDR3 DNA sequence: TGTGCCAGCTCGGAAGACAGGGGCATCACAGATACGCAGTATTTT. The encoded protein is CASSEDRGITDTQYF.

The rearrangement links TRBV30 to TRBJ1-1; unclear D gene. Looked up from germline, CDR1 is GTSNPN and CDR2 is SVGIG (reference sequence). The CDR3 loop spans 15 amino acids. V was trimmed by 0 bases and J by 1 base, leaving 12 bases between them. CDR3 nucleotide sequence: TGTGCCTGGAGTGTACCGAGGTGGAAGAACACTGAAGCTTTCTTT. Its protein is CAWSVPRWKNTEAFF.

V gene TRBV6-6 combines with J gene TRBJ2-7; 8 nucleotides match TRBD1. The CDR3 is 14 amino acids. J was trimmed by 2 bases and V by 5 bases; bases with no gene match: 5. In germline, CDR1 is MNHNY, CDR2 SVGAGI (reference sequence). The CDR3 here is CASSPDRVTYEQYF. The CDR3 region has the DNA TGTGCCAGCAGTCCGGACAGGGTTACCTACGAGCAGTACTTC.

The chain links TRBV11-3 to TRBJ2-7; D gene uncertain. CDR3 length: 13 amino acids. V was clipped by 5 bases and J by 7 bases, with 15 bases between them. The germline CDR1 and CDR2 sequences are SGHNT and YENEEA. CDR3 bases: TGTGCCAGCAGCATACGCCTACACGGGGAGCAGTACTTC. Amino acid sequence: CASSIRLHGEQYF.

The V call is TRBV27, the J call TRBJ2-3, with a tentative D call TRBD2 (6 bases). The germline gives CDR1 MNHEY, CDR2 SMNVEV (reference sequence). This CDR3 spans 13 amino acids. Trimming left V 6 bases short and J 2 bases short, with 9 bases between. CDR3 in DNA: TGTGCCAGCAGGGGGACTCTCACAGATACGCAGTATTTT. Translation gives CASRGTLTDTQYF.

V gene TRBV7-3 combines with J gene TRBJ2-1; weak D call: TRBD2 (5 bases). Trimming removed 5 bases at V and 0 bases at J, with 17 bases between. From germline, CDR1 is SGHTA and CDR2 FQGTGA. This CDR3 has 17 amino acids. CDR3 residues: CASSPGVVRSSYNEQFF. Written as DNA, the CDR3 is TGTGCCAGCAGCCCCGGGGTGGTGAGGAGCTCCTACAATGAGCAGTTCTTC. The full variable domain, completed using reference TRBV7-3 and TRBJ2-1, is GAGVSQTPSNKVTEKGKYVELRCDPISGHTALYWYRQSLGQGPEFLIYFQGTGAADDSGLPNDRFFAVRPEGSVSTLKIQRTERGDSAVYLCASSPGVVRSSYNEQFFGPGTRLTVL.

The V gene is TRBV5-8, the J gene TRBJ2-7; TRBD1 aligns across 8 bases. This CDR3 is 14 amino acids long. The germline V gene has CDR1 SGHTS and CDR2 YDEGEE. Germline trimming cut 3 bases from V and 0 bases from J; bases unmatched to any gene: 2. The CDR3 loop reads CASSWGTGSYEQYF. In DNA, the CDR3 is TGTGCCAGCAGCTGGGGGACAGGCTCCTACGAGCAGTACTTC.

This chain connects TRBV10-3 to TRBJ1-3; D is unresolved. The germline V gene encodes CDR1 ENHRY and CDR2 SYGVKD. The ends were cut back, 4 bases at V and 0 bases at J, with 10 bases in the middle. The CDR3 extends over 15 amino acids. CDR3 residues: CAISVRRDSGNTIYF. In nucleotides, the CDR3 is TGTGCCATCAGTGTCCGCCGGGACTCTGGAAACACCATATATTTT.

The chain links TRBV5-1 to TRBJ2-3; TRBD2 matches at 10 bases. This CDR3 has 16 amino acids. Germline values: CDR1 SGHRS, CDR2 YFSETQ. Unmatched junction bases numbered 5, after V lost 4 bases and J lost 0 bases. CDR3 nucleotide sequence: TGCGCCAGCAGCATAACTAGCGGGACAAGCACAGATACGCAGTATTTT. This gives the protein CASSITSGTSTDTQYF. The complete variable domain, with remaining parts taken from reference TRBV5-1 and TRBJ2-3, reads KAGVTQTPRYLIKTRGQQVTLSCSPISGHRSVSWYQQTPGQGLQFLFEYFSETQRNKGNFPGRFSGRQFSNSRSEMNVSTLELGDSALYLCASSITSGTSTDTQYFGPGTRLTVL.

This clone was found once. J is TRBJ1-2 and V is TRBV19, with D perhaps TRBD1 (6 bases). The CDR3 sequence is 14 residues long. From germline, CDR1 is LNHDA and CDR2 SQIVND (reference sequence). Trimming cost V 5 bases and J 7 bases, with 17 bases left between them. The CDR3 nucleotides are TGTGCCAGTAGTCTCCAGGGGCAGAGCAGTGGCTACACCTTC. This translates into CASSLQGQSSGYTF.